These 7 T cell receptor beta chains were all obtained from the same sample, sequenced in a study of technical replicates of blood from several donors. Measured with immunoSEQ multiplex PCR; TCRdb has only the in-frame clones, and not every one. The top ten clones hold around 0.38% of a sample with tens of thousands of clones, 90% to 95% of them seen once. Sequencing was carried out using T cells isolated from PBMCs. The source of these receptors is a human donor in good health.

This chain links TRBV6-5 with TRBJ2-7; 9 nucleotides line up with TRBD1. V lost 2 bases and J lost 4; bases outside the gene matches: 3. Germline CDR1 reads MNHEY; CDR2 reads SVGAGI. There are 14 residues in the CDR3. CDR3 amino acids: CASSYRDRAYEQYF. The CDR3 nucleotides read TGTGCCAGCAGTTACCGGGACAGGGCATACGAGCAGTACTTC.

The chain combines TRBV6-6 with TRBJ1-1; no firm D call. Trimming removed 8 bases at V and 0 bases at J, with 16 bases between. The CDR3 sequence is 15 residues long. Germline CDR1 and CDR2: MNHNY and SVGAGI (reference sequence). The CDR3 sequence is CASSLEEVMNTEAFF. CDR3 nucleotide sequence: TGTGCCAGCTCCCTAGAGGAAGTGATGAACACTGAAGCTTTCTTT.

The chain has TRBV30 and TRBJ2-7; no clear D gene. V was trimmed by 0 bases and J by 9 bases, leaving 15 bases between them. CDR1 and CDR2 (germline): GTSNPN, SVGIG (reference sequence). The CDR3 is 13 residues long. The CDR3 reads CAWSVDSVLWQYF. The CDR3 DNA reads TGTGCCTGGAGTGTAGACTCGGTTTTATGGCAGTACTTC.

The CDR3 DNA reads TGTGCCAGCAGCCCCCATAGCGGGAACAACAATGAGCAGTTCTTC. Its translation: CASSPHSGNNNEQFF. The chain links TRBV9 to TRBJ2-1; 8 bases map to TRBD2. This CDR3 is built from 15 residues. V lost 4 bases to trimming and J lost 5 bases; unmatched junction nucleotides: 8. Looked up from germline, CDR1 is SGDLS and CDR2 is YYNGEE.

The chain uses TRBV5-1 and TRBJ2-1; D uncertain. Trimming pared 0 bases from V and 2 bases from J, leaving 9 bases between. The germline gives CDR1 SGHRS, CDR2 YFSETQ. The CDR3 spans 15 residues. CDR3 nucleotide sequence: TGCGCCAGCAGCTTGGAAGCTAGAGCCTACAATGAGCAGTTCTTC. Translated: CASSLEARAYNEQFF.

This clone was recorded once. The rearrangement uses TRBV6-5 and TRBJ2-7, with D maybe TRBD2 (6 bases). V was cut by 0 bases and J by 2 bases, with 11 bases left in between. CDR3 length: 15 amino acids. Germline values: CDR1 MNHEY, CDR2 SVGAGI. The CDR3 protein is CASSYSGTGTYEQYF. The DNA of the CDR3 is TGTGCCAGCAGTTACTCGGGGACTGGGACCTACGAGCAGTACTTC.

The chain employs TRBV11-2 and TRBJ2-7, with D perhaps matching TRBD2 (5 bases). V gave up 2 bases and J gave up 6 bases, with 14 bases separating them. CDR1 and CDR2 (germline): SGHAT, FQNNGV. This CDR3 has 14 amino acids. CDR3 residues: CASSLFRGSVEQYF. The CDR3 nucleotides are TGTGCCAGCAGCTTATTCCGCGGGTCGGTCGAGCAGTACTTC.